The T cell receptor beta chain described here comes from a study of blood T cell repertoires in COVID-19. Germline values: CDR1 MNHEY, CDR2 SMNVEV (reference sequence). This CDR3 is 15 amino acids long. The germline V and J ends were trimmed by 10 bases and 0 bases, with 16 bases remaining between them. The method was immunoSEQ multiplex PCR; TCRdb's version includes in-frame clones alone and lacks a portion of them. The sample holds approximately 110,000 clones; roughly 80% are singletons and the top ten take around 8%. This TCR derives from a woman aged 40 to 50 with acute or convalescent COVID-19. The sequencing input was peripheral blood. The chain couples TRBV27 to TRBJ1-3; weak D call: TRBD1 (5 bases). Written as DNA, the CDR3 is TGTGCCACCAGCAACAGGCAGAACTCTGGAAACACCATATATTTT. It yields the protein CATSNRQNSGNTIYF.